The 20 T cell receptor beta chains in this list originate from one sample, sequenced in a study of T cells in Graves' hyperthyroidism and ophthalmopathy. Regions amplified from RNA transcripts were the TCR beta CDR3 regions. Carried out on the TCR CDR3, a first-round RT-PCR used the HTBI primer set. In TCRdb, the multiplex PCR reads were re-called with MiXCR into one record per CDR3 protein. The table has over 650,000 distinct CDR3 sequences, just under 45% seen once. The material sequenced was peripheral blood or thyroid tissue (not recorded which). The receptors were sampled from an adult man with Graves' disease, either hyperthyroidism or ophthalmopathy (not recorded which).

J is TRBJ2-2 and V is TRBV28, with a possible D match to TRBD1 (6 bases). Trimming cost V 6 bases and J 14 bases, with 16 bases left between them. There are 12 residues in the CDR3. From germline, CDR1 is MDHEN and CDR2 SYDVKM. The CDR3 nucleotides read TGTGCCAGCAGCCTAAACAGGGAATTACTGTTTTTT. As protein: CASSLNRELLFF.

This clonotype was detected many times. The chain has TRBV20-1 and TRBJ1-1, with 7 bases aligning to TRBD1. Unmatched junction bases numbered 5, after V lost 6 bases and J lost 4 bases. Germline V gene lookup returns CDR1 DFQATT and CDR2 SNEGSKA (reference sequence). This CDR3 is built from 12 residues. Here the CDR3 DNA reads TGCAGTGCCCACGACAGGGTCACTGAAGCTTTCTTT. It is translated as CSAHDRVTEAFF.

This clonotype was seen more than once but under ten times. The CDR3 reads CASSSDGGDRSKAFF. The DNA for the CDR3 is TGTGCCAGCAGCTCGGATGGGGGGGACAGGTCTAAAGCTTTCTTT. The chain joins TRBV7-9 to TRBJ1-1; 8 bases line up with TRBD1. The length of the CDR3 is 15 residues. Trimming cost V 4 bases and J 9 bases; bases outside gene matches: 13. Germline V gene lookup returns CDR1 SEHNR and CDR2 FQNEAQ (reference sequence).

Only a few counts were recorded for this clonotype. The J gene is TRBJ1-2, the V gene TRBV6-5; no clear D. Germline lookup yields CDR1 MNHEY and CDR2 SVGAGI. The CDR3 is 14 residues long. V lost 5 bases and J 8 bases, leaving 18 bases between the germline ends. CDR3 in amino acids: CASSVRRPPPGYTF. DNA for the CDR3: TGTGCCAGCAGTGTACGGAGACCTCCCCCGGGCTACACCTTC.

This clonotype turned up a few times. This chain joins TRBV12-3 or TRBV12-4 and TRBJ1-6, with TRBD1 matching 10 bases. The CDR3 loop spans 15 amino acids. V shed 4 bases and J 9 bases; nucleotides not matched to a gene: 6. The CDR3 DNA reads as TGTGCCAGCAGTTGGACAGGGGGAAAAGGTTCACCCCTCCACTTT. This codes for CASSWTGGKGSPLHF.

The chain links TRBV25-1 to TRBJ1-2, with D perhaps matching TRBD1 (5 bases). CDR1 is MGHDK and CDR2 is SYGVNS in the germline V gene. The V end lost 8 bases, the J end lost 4 bases, and 11 bases lay between the germline ends. The CDR3 contains 12 residues. CDR3 region: CASLVRGYGYTF. CDR3 DNA: TGTGCCAGCTTAGTAAGGGGCTATGGCTACACCTTC.

This clonotype was detected ten times or more. V gene TRBV20-1 combines with J gene TRBJ2-5, with 7 bases that match TRBD2. Germline CDR1 is DFQATT and CDR2 is SNEGSKA (reference sequence). After removal of 6 bases from V and 0 bases from J, the junction contained 10 bases not matched to a gene. The CDR3 contains 15 residues. The CDR3 protein is CSAVSGGSHQETQYF. The CDR3 DNA is TGCAGTGCCGTTTCCGGGGGGTCACACCAAGAGACCCAGTACTTC.

This sequence joins TRBV29-1 and TRBJ2-3; TRBD2 aligns across 10 bases. The CDR3 is 14 amino acids. V lost 7 bases, J lost 2 bases, and 6 bases stayed unmatched. CDR1 is SQVTM, CDR2 ANQGSEA, per germline. This CDR3 reads CSALSGGVTDTQYF. CDR3 nucleotides: TGCAGCGCGCTAAGCGGGGGGGTCACAGATACGCAGTATTTT.

The CDR3 reads CAISEGTGPERPQHF. In DNA form, the CDR3 reads TGTGCCATCAGTGAAGGGACAGGGCCAGAGCGGCCCCAGCATTTT. V usage is TRBV10-3 and J usage is TRBJ1-5, with 9 bases that match TRBD1. CDR1 and CDR2 (germline): ENHRY, SYGVKD. The CDR3 totals 15 residues. The trim removed 3 bases at V and 9 bases at J, leaving 9 bases unmatched.

The chain has TRBV4-2 and TRBJ2-7; D is perhaps TRBD2 (5 bases). V was clipped by 1 base and J by 4 bases, with 14 bases between them. The CDR3 sequence is 15 residues long. Germline V CDR1 and CDR2: LGHNA, YNFKEQ. The CDR3 protein is CASSQVGGRGYEQYF. In DNA form, the CDR3 reads TGTGCCAGCAGCCAAGTAGGAGGCCGGGGTTACGAGCAGTACTTC.

Ten or more counts support this clonotype. The chain combines TRBV29-1 with TRBJ1-3, with D possibly TRBD1 on 6 matching bases. CDR1 and CDR2 (germline): SQVTM, ANQGSEA. The CDR3 consists of 14 residues. V was cut by 3 bases and J by 8 bases, with 17 bases left in between. In DNA form, the CDR3 reads TGCAGCGTTGAGCTAGCAGGGGCTGTTCACACCATATATTTT. Its protein product is CSVELAGAVHTIYF.

This clonotype was picked up a small number of times. The genes are TRBV6-6 and TRBJ2-5; 7 positions match TRBD1. Germline-derived CDR1 and CDR2 are MNHNY and SVGAGI (reference sequence). V lost 5 bases and J lost 7; bases outside the gene matches: 4. The CDR3 totals 12 residues. DNA of the CDR3: TGTGCCAGCAGTATACAGGGGTGGACCCAGTACTTC. This codes for CASSIQGWTQYF.

Turning to this clonotype: A read error may produce the germline difference seen at one junction end. V gene TRBV25-1 combines with J gene TRBJ1-6, with TRBD1 matching over 7 bases. Per germline, CDR1 MGHDK and CDR2 SYGVNS. The CDR3 has 17 residues. The CDR3 here is CACSASQGGRYNSPLHF. CDR3 sequence (DNA): TGTGCCTGCAGTGCGAGCCAGGGGGGCCGCTATAATTCACCCCTCCACTTT.

The chain links TRBV2 to TRBJ2-5, with D perhaps assigned TRBD1 or TRBD2 (5 bases each). Germline CDR1 and CDR2: SNHLY and FYNNEI. The V gene lost 5 bases and the J gene lost 5 bases, with 18 bases spanning the gap. The CDR3 length is 15 residues. CDR3 sequence reads: CASSLLGSREETQYF. CDR3 sequence (DNA): TGTGCCAGCAGTTTATTAGGTTCCAGGGAGGAGACCCAGTACTTC.

The J gene is TRBJ1-3, the V gene TRBV15; the D gene is possibly TRBD1 (6 bases). The CDR3 has 15 amino acids. Germline CDR1 LNHNV, CDR2 YYDKDF (reference sequence). Trimming shortened V by 0 bases and J by 8 bases, and 14 bases separated the two germline ends. The CDR3 nucleotides read TGTGCCACCAGCAGAGAGGGGGGCTATGGCTACACCATATATTTT. Translated, it gives CATSREGGYGYTIYF.

This clonotype was detected many times. This chain connects TRBV9 to TRBJ1-4; D unresolved. This CDR3 contains 13 residues. Germline V CDR1 and CDR2: SGDLS, YYNGEE. V was pared by 4 bases and J by 10 bases, with 14 bases between. CDR3 residues: CASSPDHSGKLFF. As DNA, the CDR3 is TGTGCCAGCAGCCCCGACCATAGCGGAAAACTGTTTTTT.

This clonotype was detected once. The V call is TRBV29-1, the J call TRBJ1-5, with TRBD1 as a possible D gene (6 bases). The CDR3 contains 15 residues. From germline, CDR1 is SQVTM and CDR2 ANQGSEA. V was clipped by 4 bases and J by 4 bases, with 17 bases between them. CDR3 sequence (DNA): TGCAGCGTTGTAGATATCGGGGGCGTTAATCAGCCCCAGCATTTT. Translation gives CSVVDIGGVNQPQHF.

This clonotype was detected many times. The V call is TRBV29-1, the J call TRBJ1-2; D is unclear. The germline gives CDR1 SQVTM, CDR2 ANQGSEA. Trimming cost V 3 bases and J 4 bases, with 12 bases left between them. The CDR3 runs to 13 residues. This CDR3 is CSVEEGFAYGYTF. CDR3 nucleotide sequence: TGCAGCGTTGAGGAGGGTTTTGCCTATGGCTACACCTTC. Full variable domain (remainder filled in from reference TRBV29-1 and TRBJ1-2): SAVISQKPSRDICQRGTSLTIQCQVDSQVTMMFWYRQQPGQSLTLIATANQGSEATYESGFVIDKFPISRPNLTFSTLTVSNMSPEDSSIYLCSVEEGFAYGYTFGSGTRLTVV.

This chain links TRBV11-2 with TRBJ1-4; unclear D gene. V lost 5 bases and J 8 bases, leaving 18 bases between the germline ends. CDR3 length: 15 residues. Germline CDR1 SGHAT, CDR2 FQNNGV. The CDR3 sequence: CASSQAPRSGEKLFF. CDR3 sequence (DNA): TGTGCCAGCAGCCAAGCCCCCAGGAGCGGAGAAAAACTGTTTTTT. Using reference TRBV11-2 and TRBJ1-4 for the parts outside the CDR3, the full variable domain is EAGVAQSPRYKIIEKRQSVAFWCNPISGHATLYWYQQILGQGPKLLIQFQNNGVVDDSQLPKDRFSAERLKGVDSTLKIQPAKLEDSAVYLCASSQAPRSGEKLFFGSGTQLSVL.

This clonotype was detected a few times. V is TRBV20-1 and J is TRBJ1-6; D remains ambiguous. The CDR3 has 13 amino acids. The V end lost 6 bases, the J end lost 2 bases, and 8 bases lay between the germline ends. Germline V lookup: CDR1 DFQATT, CDR2 SNEGSKA (reference sequence). CDR3 sequence (DNA): TGCAGTGCAAAAAGCGCCTATAATTCACCCCTCCACTTT. Translation gives CSAKSAYNSPLHF.